Below are 29 T cell receptor beta chains sequenced from a single sample in a study of blood T cell repertoires in COVID-19. Clones were read by immunoSEQ multiplex PCR, and TCRdb kept only the in-frame ones, dropping some. The sample consists of tens of thousands of clones, around nine tenths of them appearing once. The source material was peripheral blood. These receptor sequences come from a woman older than 75 with active or convalescent COVID-19.

CDR3 bases: TGTGCCAGCAGCTCGGACAGACCTTCACCCCTCCACTTT. Its protein product is CASSSDRPSPLHF. The chain uses TRBV11-2 and TRBJ1-6, with D maybe TRBD1 (6 bases). In germline, CDR1 is SGHAT, CDR2 FQNNGV. With 4 bases removed from V and 9 bases from J, the gap between germline ends came to 10 bases. The CDR3 totals 13 residues.

This chain joins TRBV19 and TRBJ2-1; 11 bases fit TRBD2. CDR3 size: 16 residues. Germline V lookup: CDR1 LNHDA, CDR2 SQIVND (reference sequence). The V gene end was trimmed by 6 bases and the J gene end by 8 bases; junction bases not matched to a gene: 12. This chain's CDR3 is CASRRLAGPLGDEQFF. CDR3 in DNA: TGTGCCAGTAGGAGACTAGCGGGGCCTTTGGGAGATGAGCAGTTCTTC.

This chain links TRBV10-1 with TRBJ2-5; no definite D call. Per germline, CDR1 WNHNN and CDR2 SYGVQD (reference sequence). The CDR3 totals 14 residues. V was shortened by 3 bases and J by 3 bases, with 11 bases between the two germline ends. CDR3 bases: TGCGCCAGCAGTGATCCGGGTCCGAAAGAGACCCAGTACTTC. Translation: CASSDPGPKETQYF.

V usage is TRBV27 and J usage is TRBJ1-2, with 10 bases lining up with TRBD1. The junction had 6 bases not matched to a gene; V was cut back by 5 bases and J by 9 bases. CDR1 is MNHEY, CDR2 SMNVEV, per germline (reference sequence). The CDR3 extends over 13 amino acids. This chain's CDR3 is CASSPRQGASYTF. The CDR3 region has the DNA TGTGCCAGCAGTCCGCGACAGGGGGCGAGCTACACCTTC.

The rearrangement joins TRBV2 to TRBJ2-1; 8 nucleotides line up with TRBD2. With 7 bases clipped from V and 2 bases from J, the junction kept 10 bases outside the gene matches. The CDR3 has 16 residues. Germline assignment: CDR1 SNHLY and CDR2 FYNNEI. In nucleotides, the CDR3 is TGTGCCAGCACCGATCCGAGCGGGAGTGCCTACAATGAGCAGTTCTTC. As protein: CASTDPSGSAYNEQFF.

This sequence joins TRBV4-3 and TRBJ2-1, with a possible D match to TRBD2 (6 bases). V shed 1 base and J shed 5 bases, with 12 bases lying between them. The CDR3 consists of 15 residues. Germline CDR1 reads LGHNA; CDR2 reads YSLEER. The CDR3 loop reads CASSQAREMNNEQFF. CDR3 bases: TGCGCCAGCAGCCAAGCCCGGGAGATGAACAATGAGCAGTTCTTC.

The J gene is TRBJ2-7, the V gene TRBV12-3 or TRBV12-4; unclear D gene. V gave up 7 bases and J gave up 4 bases, with 8 bases separating them. The CDR3 runs 11 residues. Here the CDR3 reads CASTYGYEQYF. The CDR3 nucleotides read TGTGCCAGCACCTACGGGTACGAGCAGTACTTC.

This chain joins TRBV4-3 and TRBJ2-7; D gene ambiguous. Trimming took off 0 bases at V and 4 bases at J, with 13 bases between the two ends. Germline CDR1 is LGHNA and CDR2 is YSLEER. This CDR3 is built from 15 residues. In DNA, the CDR3 is TGCGCCAGCAGCCAAGAGAGGTCCCCGATGTACGAGCAGTACTTC. Translating gives CASSQERSPMYEQYF.

The gene calls are TRBV19 and TRBJ1-3; a possible D gene is TRBD1 (5 bases). Trimming stripped 4 bases from V and 0 bases from J, with 13 bases between. The germline V gene encodes CDR1 LNHDA and CDR2 SQIVND (reference sequence). The CDR3 runs to 16 residues. This chain's CDR3 is CASSNTWGDSGNTIYF. For the CDR3, the DNA is TGTGCCAGTAGTAACACATGGGGGGACTCTGGAAACACCATATATTTT. Supplemented by reference TRBV19 and TRBJ1-3, the full variable domain reads DGGITQSPKYLFRKEGQNVTLSCEQNLNHDAMYWYRQDPGQGLRLIYYSQIVNDFQKGDIAEGYSVSREKKESFPLTVTSAQKNPTAFYLCASSNTWGDSGNTIYFGEGSWLTVV.

The chain uses TRBV9 and TRBJ1-2; the D is unclear. The CDR3 covers 13 residues. Germline V gives CDR1 SGDLS, CDR2 YYNGEE. The germline V and J ends were trimmed by 4 bases and 0 bases, with 7 bases remaining between them. The CDR3 nucleotides read TGTGCCAGCAGCCCGGTGGCTAACTATGGCTACACCTTC. It specifies CASSPVANYGYTF.

This clone was seen once. The gene calls are TRBV6-5 and TRBJ2-2; 8 bases match TRBD1. CDR1 is MNHEY, CDR2 SVGAGI, per germline. The J segment lost 6 bases and the V segment lost 8 bases, leaving 11 bases of the junction unmatched. This CDR3 comprises 15 residues. CDR3 protein: CASGQDRVEAGELFF. CDR3 nucleotide sequence: TGTGCCAGCGGTCAGGACAGGGTCGAAGCCGGGGAGCTGTTTTTT.

The chain joins TRBV6-1 to TRBJ1-6, with D possibly matching TRBD1 (6 bases). The CDR3 is 15 residues long. The V and J ends lost 3 bases and 7 bases respectively, with 13 bases between them. CDR1 MNHNS and CDR2 SASEGT come from the germline V gene. The CDR3 reads CASSELQGWNSPLHF. The DNA of the CDR3 is TGTGCCAGCAGTGAGCTACAGGGTTGGAATTCACCCCTCCACTTT.

The gene calls are TRBV5-1 and TRBJ2-3, with 8 positions matching TRBD1. V dropped 5 bases and J dropped 3; count of bases not matched to a gene: 2. The CDR3 runs to 13 residues. CDR1 and CDR2 from the germline V gene are SGHRS and YFSETQ. This chain's CDR3 is CASSRDRTDTQYF. In DNA, the CDR3 is TGCGCCAGCAGTAGGGACAGGACAGATACGCAGTATTTT.

The chain recombines TRBV5-1 with TRBJ2-1; 7 bases match TRBD2. CDR3 size: 14 residues. V trimming: 4 bases; J trimming: 7 bases; junction bases outside the gene matches: 8. Per germline, CDR1 SGHRS and CDR2 YFSETQ. CDR3: CASSPRGGSNEQFF. Here the CDR3 DNA reads TGCGCCAGCAGCCCCCGTGGCGGGAGTAATGAGCAGTTCTTC.

The V call is TRBV19, the J call TRBJ2-3, with D possibly TRBD1 on 6 matching bases. The CDR3 sequence is 13 residues long. Deletions cut 8 bases from V and 2 bases from J, with 11 bases between. Germline lookup yields CDR1 LNHDA and CDR2 SQIVND (reference sequence). CDR3 sequence (DNA): TGTGCCAGTGGGGACACTTACACAGATACGCAGTATTTT. It codes for CASGDTYTDTQYF. The full variable domain, its missing parts supplied by reference TRBV19 and TRBJ2-3, is DGGITQSPKYLFRKEGQNVTLSCEQNLNHDAMYWYRQDPGQGLRLIYYSQIVNDFQKGDIAEGYSVSREKKESFPLTVTSAQKNPTAFYLCASGDTYTDTQYFGPGTRLTVL.

The chain combines TRBV6-6 with TRBJ2-6; TRBD1 matches 10 bases. Germline V lookup: CDR1 MNHNY, CDR2 SVGAGI (reference sequence). This CDR3 region has 18 residues. Trimming took 6 bases from V and 1 from J; bases not matched to a gene: 9. CDR3: CASRRPGQGPSGANVLTF. CDR3 nucleotide sequence: TGTGCCAGCAGACGACCGGGACAGGGGCCTTCTGGGGCCAACGTCCTGACTTTC.

This chain connects TRBV13 to TRBJ2-2; D unclear. V dropped 2 bases and J dropped 6 bases, with 13 bases sitting between them. CDR1 PRHDT and CDR2 FYEKMQ come from the germline V gene (reference sequence). This CDR3 is built from 15 residues. CDR3 in amino acids: CASSLIWRAAGELFF. CDR3 coding DNA: TGTGCCAGCAGCTTAATCTGGAGAGCCGCCGGGGAGCTGTTTTTT.

The chain uses TRBV3-1 (or the pseudogene TRBV3-2) and TRBJ2-4; 10 bases are a match to TRBD1. V was clipped by 1 base and J by 7 bases; unmatched bases: 13. The CDR3 has 18 residues. The germline V gene has CDR1 LGHDT and CDR2 YNNKEL (reference sequence). CDR3 protein: CASSQVGGTGVGGNIQYF. As DNA, the CDR3 is TGTGCCAGCAGCCAAGTAGGGGGGACAGGGGTCGGCGGGAACATTCAGTACTTC.

The V and J genes are TRBV3-1 (or the pseudogene TRBV3-2) and TRBJ2-3, with D possibly being TRBD1 (5 bases). Germline values: CDR1 LGHDT, CDR2 YNNKEL (reference sequence). The CDR3 totals 15 residues. V was clipped by 1 base and J by 4 bases, with 12 bases between them. The CDR3 nucleotides read TGTGCCAGCAGCCAAGCCCCCCGACAGCCAGATACGCAGTATTTT. It codes for CASSQAPRQPDTQYF.

The J gene is TRBJ1-2, the V gene TRBV7-9; no definite D call. With 4 bases removed from V and 3 bases from J, the gap between germline ends came to 6 bases. The CDR3 runs to 12 residues. CDR1 SEHNR and CDR2 FQNEAQ come from the germline V gene (reference sequence). The CDR3 region has the DNA TGTGCCAGCAGCTACGGGGACTATGGCTACACCTTC. Protein sequence: CASSYGDYGYTF. Filled out from reference TRBV7-9 and TRBJ1-2, the complete variable domain reads DTGVSQNPRHKITKRGQNVTFRCDPISEHNRLYWYRQTLGQGPEFLTYFQNEAQLEKSRLLSDRFSAERPKGSFSTLEIQRTEQGDSAMYLCASSYGDYGYTFGSGTRLTVV.

The chain uses TRBV5-4 and TRBJ2-5; D possibly corresponds to TRBD2 (6 bases). The germline V gene has CDR1 SGHNT and CDR2 YYREEE (reference sequence). V lost 4 bases to trimming and J lost 5 bases, with 18 bases between them. The CDR3 runs 15 residues. This CDR3 reads CASSAPEGGVETQYF. CDR3 sequence (DNA): TGTGCCAGCAGCGCTCCGGAGGGCGGCGTTGAGACCCAGTACTTC.

This clone was picked up one time. V gene TRBV6-5 combines with J gene TRBJ2-3, with D maybe TRBD2 (6 bases). The V and J ends lost 8 bases and 0 bases respectively, with 12 bases between them. Germline V gene sequence: CDR1 MNHEY, CDR2 SVGAGI. The CDR3 has 14 residues. CDR3 sequence reads: CASARGLSTDTQYF. The CDR3 coding sequence is TGTGCCAGCGCGCGGGGACTTAGCACAGATACGCAGTATTTT.

The rearrangement uses TRBV7-9 and TRBJ2-5, with D possibly being TRBD2 (6 bases). Trimming took off 1 base at V and 5 bases at J, with 11 bases between the two ends. This CDR3 is built from 14 residues. CDR1 is SEHNR and CDR2 is FQNEAQ in the germline V gene (reference sequence). CDR3 coding DNA: TGTGCCAGCAGCTTAGTGCCGGGAGAGGAGACCCAGTACTTC. It codes for CASSLVPGEETQYF.

CDR3 loop: CASSLRSMWQGAYNEQFF. The CDR3 coding sequence is TGCGCCAGCAGCTTGAGGTCCATGTGGCAGGGGGCCTACAATGAGCAGTTCTTC. The V call is TRBV5-1, the J call TRBJ2-1, with 7 bases lining up with TRBD1. J lost 2 bases, V lost 1 base, and 12 bases had no gene match. The germline V gene encodes CDR1 SGHRS and CDR2 YFSETQ. The CDR3 runs to 18 residues.

The CDR3 sequence: CASSSWTSGRGAYEQYF. The CDR3 DNA reads as TGTGCCAGCAGCTCTTGGACTAGCGGGAGGGGTGCGTACGAGCAGTACTTC. V and J are TRBV5-4 and TRBJ2-7, with TRBD2 identical over 15 bases. The CDR3 sequence is 17 residues long. The germline CDR1 and CDR2 sequences are SGHNT and YYREEE (reference sequence). Germline trimming cut 3 bases from V and 4 bases from J; bases unmatched to any gene: 8.

V and J are TRBV11-3 and TRBJ2-7; 8 bases align to TRBD2. The junction had 5 bases not matched to a gene; V was cut back by 7 bases and J by 3 bases. Per germline, CDR1 SGHNT and CDR2 YENEEA. This CDR3 has 13 amino acids. CDR3 loop: CASNPSGSYEQYF. DNA for the CDR3: TGTGCCAGCAACCCCAGCGGGAGCTACGAGCAGTACTTC.

The J gene is TRBJ1-3, the V gene TRBV4-3; 8 bases fit TRBD1. In germline, CDR1 is LGHNA, CDR2 YSLEER. The CDR3 is 17 amino acids. V shed 1 base, J shed 0 bases, and the junction held 5 bases outside the gene matches. The CDR3 reads CASSQAYRGYSGNTIYF. CDR3 DNA: TGCGCCAGCAGCCAAGCCTACAGGGGGTACTCTGGAAACACCATATATTTT.

This chain links TRBV6-5 with TRBJ1-2, with TRBD1 identical over 8 bases. CDR1 and CDR2 (germline): MNHEY, SVGAGI. J lost 1 base, V lost 7 bases, and 8 bases had no gene match. The CDR3 loop spans 15 amino acids. The chain's CDR3 is CASTLTGAINYGYTF. The CDR3, as DNA: TGTGCCAGCACTCTGACAGGGGCGATTAACTATGGCTACACCTTC.

The chain is built from TRBV24-1 and TRBJ2-2, with 11 bases identical to TRBD1. This CDR3 spans 15 amino acids. Germline V gene lookup returns CDR1 KGHDR and CDR2 SFDVKD. J gave up 5 bases and V 9 bases, and 7 bases lay outside the gene matches. The CDR3 spells CATRGGTGGTGELFF. Here the CDR3 DNA reads TGTGCCACCCGCGGCGGGACAGGGGGAACCGGGGAGCTGTTTTTT.